The 18 T cell receptor beta chains reported below all come from one sample, sequenced in a study of T cell responses to AZD1222 COVID-19 vaccine. Sequenced by immunoSEQ multiplex PCR; TCRdb stores in-frame clones only, minus some. The data contain roughly 150,000 clones, 90% to 95% of them singletons. Sequenced material: peripheral blood, taken 28 days after the second AZD1222 dose. The receptor source for this set is an adult who received the AZD1222 COVID-19 vaccine.

This rearrangement joins TRBV2 to TRBJ2-5; D not resolved. The germline V and J ends were trimmed by 7 bases and 1 base, with 10 bases remaining between them. The CDR3 consists of 13 residues. CDR1 and CDR2 from the germline V gene are SNHLY and FYNNEI. Written as DNA, the CDR3 is TGTGCCAGCATTACGGCCCTCCAAGAGACCCAGTACTTC. It codes for CASITALQETQYF.

The gene calls are TRBV5-4 and TRBJ2-1, with a weak D call TRBD2 (6 bases). V was cut by 3 bases and J by 5 bases, with 15 bases left in between. This CDR3 comprises 15 residues. From germline, CDR1 is SGHNT and CDR2 YYREEE (reference sequence). CDR3 sequence reads: CASSSPGLANNEQFF. The CDR3 DNA reads as TGTGCCAGCAGCTCACCGGGACTCGCGAACAATGAGCAGTTCTTC.

The V call is TRBV2, the J call TRBJ2-7, with 7 bases matching TRBD1. Germline V gene data show CDR1 as SNHLY and CDR2 as FYNNEI. There are 12 residues in the CDR3. Trimming removed 9 bases from V and 1 base from J; junction bases left unmatched: 3. The CDR3 loop reads CASRQGSYEQYF. CDR3 coding DNA: TGTGCCAGTAGACAGGGTTCCTACGAGCAGTACTTC.

With regard to this clone: A much larger clone differs from this one at a single base, so this may be a read error. The CDR3 protein is CASRFAYEQYF. CDR3 nucleotides: TGTGCCAGCAGATTTGCCTACGAGCAGTACTTC. The chain employs TRBV6-5 and TRBJ2-7; D call uncertain. V lost 6 bases and J 2 bases, leaving 5 bases between the germline ends. This CDR3 contains 11 residues. The V gene's germline CDR1 is MNHEY and CDR2 SVGAGI.

V gene TRBV19 combines with J gene TRBJ1-5, with 9 bases fitting TRBD1. Germline lookup yields CDR1 LNHDA and CDR2 SQIVND (reference sequence). The CDR3 runs 15 residues. With V trimmed by 6 bases and J by 5 bases, 8 bases remained unmatched. The CDR3 DNA reads as TGTGCCAGTAGCACCGGGACAGGGACGTATCAGCCCCAGCATTTT. It is translated as CASSTGTGTYQPQHF.

The gene calls are TRBV21-1 and TRBJ2-7; TRBD1 reflects the table's D call only, with no check against the DNA. TRBV21-1 is a recognized pseudogene. CDR3 length: 15 residues. The DNA for the CDR3 is TGTGCCAGCAGCAAAGGAGGAGACAGGGCCTACGAGCAGTACTTC. Translated: CASSKGGDRAYEQYF.

The V call is TRBV29-1, the J call TRBJ2-1, with 11 positions matching TRBD2. Per germline, CDR1 SQVTM and CDR2 ANQGSEA. V gave up 2 bases and J gave up 6 bases; unmatched junction bases: 12. The CDR3 is made up of 17 amino acids. CDR3 DNA: TGCAGCGTTGAATTAGTTAGCGGGAGGGTACGGGGCAATGAGCAGTTCTTC. Translation gives CSVELVSGRVRGNEQFF.

This chain joins TRBV30 and TRBJ1-1, with D unclear. This CDR3 is built from 11 residues. Trimming took 2 bases from V and 11 from J, leaving 12 bases between them. CDR1 is GTSNPN, CDR2 SVGIG, per germline (reference sequence). CDR3: CAWSSLLGAFF. DNA of the CDR3: TGTGCCTGGAGTTCCCTACTTGGGGCTTTCTTT.

V and J are TRBV30 and TRBJ1-4, with D unclear. Trimming stripped 2 bases from V and 0 bases from J, with 7 bases between. Germline CDR1 GTSNPN, CDR2 SVGIG (reference sequence). CDR3 length: 14 residues. The CDR3 sequence: CAWSIFATNEKLFF. The CDR3 DNA reads TGTGCCTGGAGTATTTTTGCAACTAATGAAAAACTGTTTTTT. Using reference TRBV30 and TRBJ1-4 for the parts outside the CDR3, the full variable domain is SQTIHQWPATLVQPVGSPLSLECTVEGTSNPNLYWYRQAAGRGLQLLFYSVGIGQISSEVPQNLSASRPQDRQFILSSKKLLLSDSGFYLCAWSIFATNEKLFFGSGTQLSVL.

V is TRBV7-6 and J is TRBJ2-3; D tentatively reads TRBD1 or TRBD2 (5 bases each). V lost 1 base, J lost 1 base, and 6 bases lay in between. Germline CDR1 and CDR2: SGHVS and FNYEAQ. The CDR3 consists of 14 residues. DNA of the CDR3: TGTGCCAGCAGCTTAGTGGGGGGCACAGATACGCAGTATTTT. It encodes CASSLVGGTDTQYF.

The chain recombines TRBV6-1 with TRBJ1-5, with a possible D match to TRBD1 (6 bases). CDR1 MNHNS and CDR2 SASEGT come from the germline V gene. The CDR3 spans 15 residues. V lost 0 bases to trimming and J lost 5 bases, with 11 bases between them. The CDR3 nucleotides read TGTGCCAGCAGTGAAGCGCCCGGACAGCATCAGCCCCAGCATTTT. Protein: CASSEAPGQHQPQHF.

The chain combines TRBV6-6 with TRBJ1-2; 7 nucleotides line up with TRBD1. Looked up from germline, CDR1 is MNHNY and CDR2 is SVGAGI (reference sequence). Trimming removed 6 bases from V and 2 bases from J; junction bases left unmatched: 6. This CDR3 comprises 14 residues. This chain's CDR3 is CASSQVGQNYGYTF. For the CDR3, the DNA is TGTGCCAGCAGCCAGGTGGGACAGAACTATGGCTACACCTTC.

This chain links TRBV5-4 with TRBJ1-2; 9 nucleotides agree with TRBD1. CDR3 length equals 16 residues. The ends lost 2 bases at V and 6 bases at J; junction bases unmatched: 11. The germline V gene has CDR1 SGHNT and CDR2 YYREEE (reference sequence). The CDR3 reads CASSLKGAGQGDGYTF. CDR3 nucleotide sequence: TGTGCCAGCAGCTTAAAGGGGGCGGGACAGGGCGATGGCTACACCTTC.

The chain joins TRBV10-1 to TRBJ2-7; 7 nucleotides agree with TRBD2. Germline-derived CDR1 and CDR2 are WNHNN and SYGVQD (reference sequence). The CDR3 consists of 15 residues. J gave up 2 bases and V 11 bases, and 15 bases lay outside the gene matches. The CDR3 reads CAAPTLAAGAYEQYF. The CDR3 DNA reads TGCGCCGCGCCCACGCTTGCGGCGGGAGCCTACGAGCAGTACTTC.

The chain employs TRBV30 and TRBJ1-3; 7 nucleotides align to TRBD1. The CDR3 extends over 18 amino acids. V lost 3 bases, J lost 0 bases, and 14 bases stayed unmatched. The germline V gene has CDR1 GTSNPN and CDR2 SVGIG (reference sequence). CDR3 in amino acids: CAWSGLGQEFSSGNTIYF. CDR3 sequence (DNA): TGTGCCTGGAGCGGCCTAGGACAGGAGTTTTCCTCTGGAAACACCATATATTTT.

The chain recombines TRBV4-1 with TRBJ2-5; the D gene is possibly TRBD2 (5 bases). V was shortened by 4 bases and J by 4 bases, with 10 bases between the two germline ends. Germline V gene lookup returns CDR1 MGHRA and CDR2 YSYEKL. The CDR3 covers 13 residues. CDR3 nucleotide sequence: TGCGCCAGCAGCCTTGGACTCTTAGAGACCCAGTACTTC. This sequence encodes CASSLGLLETQYF.

Concerning this clone itself: The junction shows a germline mismatch at one end, possibly a read error. The rearrangement links TRBV7-9 to TRBJ2-1, with 13 bases fitting TRBD2. Per the germline V gene, CDR1 is SEHNR and CDR2 is FQNEAQ (reference sequence). The CDR3 covers 17 residues. The CDR3 spells CASSKTSGRSSHNEQFF. The CDR3 bases are TGTGCCAGCAGCAAGACTAGCGGGAGGTCCTCCCACAATGAGCAGTTCTTC.

This chain links TRBV5-4 with TRBJ1-1; TRBD1 is a possible D gene (5 bases). From germline, CDR1 is SGHNT and CDR2 YYREEE (reference sequence). V gave up 1 base and J gave up 1 base, with 14 bases separating them. The CDR3 length is 16 residues. The CDR3: CASSLMGGGGNTEAFF. CDR3 DNA sequence: TGTGCCAGCAGCTTGATGGGGGGAGGTGGGAACACTGAAGCTTTCTTT.